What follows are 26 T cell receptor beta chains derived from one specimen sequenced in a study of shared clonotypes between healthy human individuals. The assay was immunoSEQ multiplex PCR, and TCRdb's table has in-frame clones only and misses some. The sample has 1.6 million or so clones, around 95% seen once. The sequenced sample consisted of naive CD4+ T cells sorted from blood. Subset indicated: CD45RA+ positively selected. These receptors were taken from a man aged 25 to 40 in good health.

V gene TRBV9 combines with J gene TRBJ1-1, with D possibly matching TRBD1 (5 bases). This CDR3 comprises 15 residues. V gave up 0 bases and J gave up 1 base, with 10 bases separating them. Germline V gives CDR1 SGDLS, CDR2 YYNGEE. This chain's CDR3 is CASSVGGPENTEAFF. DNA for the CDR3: TGTGCCAGCAGCGTAGGGGGCCCCGAGAACACTGAAGCTTTCTTT.

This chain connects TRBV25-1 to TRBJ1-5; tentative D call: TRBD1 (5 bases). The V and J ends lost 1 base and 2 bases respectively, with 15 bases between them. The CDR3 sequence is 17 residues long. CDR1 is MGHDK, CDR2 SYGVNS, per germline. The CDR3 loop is CASSEFEGSRGNQPQHF. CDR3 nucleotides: TGTGCCAGCAGTGAATTCGAGGGGAGCCGGGGCAATCAGCCCCAGCATTTT.

CDR3 sequence (DNA): TGTGCCAGCAGCTTCGTCCCGGGGGCAGAGACCCAGTACTTC. It codes for CASSFVPGAETQYF. This rearrangement joins TRBV5-4 to TRBJ2-5; D tentatively fits TRBD1 or TRBD2 (6 bases each). V lost 2 bases and J lost 4, with 12 bases in between. The CDR3 is 14 amino acids. CDR1 SGHNT and CDR2 YYREEE come from the germline V gene (reference sequence). Drawing the rest from reference TRBV5-4 and TRBJ2-5, the complete variable domain is ETGVTQSPTHLIKTRGQQVTLRCSSQSGHNTVSWYQQALGQGPQFIFQYYREEENGRGNFPPRFSGLQFPNYSSELNVNALELDDSALYLCASSFVPGAETQYFGPGTRLLVL.

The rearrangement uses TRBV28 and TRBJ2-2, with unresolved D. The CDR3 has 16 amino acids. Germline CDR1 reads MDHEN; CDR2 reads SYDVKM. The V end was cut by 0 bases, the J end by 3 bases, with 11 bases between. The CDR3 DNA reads TGTGCCAGCAGTTTATGGGCCCGGATGGACACCGGGGAGCTGTTTTTT. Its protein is CASSLWARMDTGELFF.

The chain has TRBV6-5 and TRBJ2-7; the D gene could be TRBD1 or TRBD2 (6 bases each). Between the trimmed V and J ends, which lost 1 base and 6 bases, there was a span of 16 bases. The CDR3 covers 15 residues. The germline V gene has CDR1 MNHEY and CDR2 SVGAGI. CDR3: CASSYLISGGREQYF. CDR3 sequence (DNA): TGTGCCAGCAGTTACTTAATTAGTGGGGGGCGCGAGCAGTACTTC.

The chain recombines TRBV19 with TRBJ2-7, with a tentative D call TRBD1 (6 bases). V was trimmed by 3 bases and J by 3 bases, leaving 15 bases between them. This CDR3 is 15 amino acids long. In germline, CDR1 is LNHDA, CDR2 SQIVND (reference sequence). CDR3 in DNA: TGTGCCAGTAGTATGTCCGGGACATCACTCTACGAGCAGTACTTC. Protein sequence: CASSMSGTSLYEQYF. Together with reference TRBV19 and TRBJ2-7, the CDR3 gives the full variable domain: DGGITQSPKYLFRKEGQNVTLSCEQNLNHDAMYWYRQDPGQGLRLIYYSQIVNDFQKGDIAEGYSVSREKKESFPLTVTSAQKNPTAFYLCASSMSGTSLYEQYFGPGTRLTVT.

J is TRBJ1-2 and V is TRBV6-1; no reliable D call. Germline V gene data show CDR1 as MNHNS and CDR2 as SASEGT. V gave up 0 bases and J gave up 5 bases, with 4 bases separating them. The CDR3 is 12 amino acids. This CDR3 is CASSEAAYGYTF. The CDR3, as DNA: TGTGCCAGCAGTGAAGCGGCATATGGCTACACCTTC.

CDR3 sequence reads: CASSDTGIPYEQYF. The CDR3 nucleotides read TGTGCCAGCAGTGACACAGGGATCCCCTACGAGCAGTACTTC. The V call is TRBV2, the J call TRBJ2-7, with a weak D call TRBD1 (6 bases). CDR1 SNHLY and CDR2 FYNNEI come from the germline V gene. The V end lost 3 bases, the J end lost 2 bases, and 11 bases lay between the germline ends. This CDR3 has 14 residues.

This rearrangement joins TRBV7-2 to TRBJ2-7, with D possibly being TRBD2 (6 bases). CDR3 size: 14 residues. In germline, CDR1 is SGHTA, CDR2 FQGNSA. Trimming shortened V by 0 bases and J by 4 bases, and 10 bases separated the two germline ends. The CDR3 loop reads CASSLAGSGYEQYF. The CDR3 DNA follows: TGTGCCAGCAGCTTAGCGGGCAGCGGGTACGAGCAGTACTTC.

As DNA, the CDR3 is TGTGCCAGCGGCTCCAACTTAGCGGGAGAAAACAATGAGCAGTTCTTC. Translating it yields CASGSNLAGENNEQFF. The chain recombines TRBV11-2 with TRBJ2-1; 9 bases are shared with TRBD2. The V gene's germline CDR1 is SGHAT and CDR2 FQNNGV. The CDR3 extends over 16 amino acids. With 8 bases clipped from V and 5 bases from J, the junction kept 13 bases outside the gene matches.

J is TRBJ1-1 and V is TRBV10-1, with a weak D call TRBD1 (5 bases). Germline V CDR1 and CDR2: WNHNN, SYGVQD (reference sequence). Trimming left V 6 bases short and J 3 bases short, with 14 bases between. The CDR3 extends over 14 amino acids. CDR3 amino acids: CASSRGGRDTEAFF. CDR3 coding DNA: TGCGCCAGCAGCCGGGGCGGGCGGGACACTGAAGCTTTCTTT.

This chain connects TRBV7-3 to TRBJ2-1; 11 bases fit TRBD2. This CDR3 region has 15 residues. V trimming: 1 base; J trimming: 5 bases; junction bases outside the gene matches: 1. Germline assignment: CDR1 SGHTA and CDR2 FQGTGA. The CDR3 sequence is CASSLIAGGNNEQFF. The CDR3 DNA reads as TGTGCCAGCAGCTTAATAGCGGGAGGGAACAATGAGCAGTTCTTC. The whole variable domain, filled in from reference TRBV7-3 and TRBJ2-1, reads GAGVSQTPSNKVTEKGKYVELRCDPISGHTALYWYRQSLGQGPEFLIYFQGTGAADDSGLPNDRFFAVRPEGSVSTLKIQRTERGDSAVYLCASSLIAGGNNEQFFGPGTRLTVL.

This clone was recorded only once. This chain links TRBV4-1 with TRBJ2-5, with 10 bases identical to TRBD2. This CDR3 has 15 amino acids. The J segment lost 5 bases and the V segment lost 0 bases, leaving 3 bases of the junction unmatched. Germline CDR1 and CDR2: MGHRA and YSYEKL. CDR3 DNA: TGCGCCAGCAGCCAAGACGGAGCGGGAGGGGAGACCCAGTACTTC. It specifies CASSQDGAGGETQYF.

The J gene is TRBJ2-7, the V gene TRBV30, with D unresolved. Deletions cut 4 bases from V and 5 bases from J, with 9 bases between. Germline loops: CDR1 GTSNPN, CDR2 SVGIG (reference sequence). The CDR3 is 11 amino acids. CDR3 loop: CAWKNSHEQYF. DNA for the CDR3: TGTGCCTGGAAGAATTCCCACGAGCAGTACTTC.

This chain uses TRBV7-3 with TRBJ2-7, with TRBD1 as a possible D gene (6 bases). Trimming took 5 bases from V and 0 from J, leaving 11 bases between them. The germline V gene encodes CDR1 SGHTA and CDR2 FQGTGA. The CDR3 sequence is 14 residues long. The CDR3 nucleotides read TGTGCCAGCAGCCGCAACAGGGACTCCTACGAGCAGTACTTC. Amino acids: CASSRNRDSYEQYF.

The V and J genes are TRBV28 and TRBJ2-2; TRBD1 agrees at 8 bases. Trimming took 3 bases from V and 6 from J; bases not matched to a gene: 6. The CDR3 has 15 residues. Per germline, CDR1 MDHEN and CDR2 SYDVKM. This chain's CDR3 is CASSFLQGAPGELFF. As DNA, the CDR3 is TGTGCCAGCAGTTTTCTCCAGGGGGCCCCCGGGGAGCTGTTTTTT.

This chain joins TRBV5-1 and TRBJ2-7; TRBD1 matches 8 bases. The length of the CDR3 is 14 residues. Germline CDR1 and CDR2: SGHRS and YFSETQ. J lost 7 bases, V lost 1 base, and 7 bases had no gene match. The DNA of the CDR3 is TGCGCCAGCAGCTTGACAGGGGGACTTGTAGAGCAGTACTTC. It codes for CASSLTGGLVEQYF.

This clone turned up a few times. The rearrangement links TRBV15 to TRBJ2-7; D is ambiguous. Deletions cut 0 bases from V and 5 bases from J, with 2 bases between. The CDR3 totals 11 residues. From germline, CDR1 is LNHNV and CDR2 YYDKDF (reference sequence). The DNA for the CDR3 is TGTGCCACCAGCAGAGACCACGAGCAGTACTTC. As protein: CATSRDHEQYF.

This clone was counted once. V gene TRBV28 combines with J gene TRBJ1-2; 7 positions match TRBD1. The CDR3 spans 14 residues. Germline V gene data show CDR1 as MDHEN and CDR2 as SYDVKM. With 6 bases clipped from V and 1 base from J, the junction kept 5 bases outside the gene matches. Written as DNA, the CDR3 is TGTGCCAGCAGACGGGCAGGGGGTAACTATGGCTACACCTTC. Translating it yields CASRRAGGNYGYTF.

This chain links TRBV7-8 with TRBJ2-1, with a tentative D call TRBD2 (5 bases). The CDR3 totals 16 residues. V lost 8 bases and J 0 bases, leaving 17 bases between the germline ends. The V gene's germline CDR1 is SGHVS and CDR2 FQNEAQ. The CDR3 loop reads CASFLGSGSSYNEQFF. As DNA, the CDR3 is TGTGCCAGCTTTCTGGGAAGCGGTAGCTCCTACAATGAGCAGTTCTTC.

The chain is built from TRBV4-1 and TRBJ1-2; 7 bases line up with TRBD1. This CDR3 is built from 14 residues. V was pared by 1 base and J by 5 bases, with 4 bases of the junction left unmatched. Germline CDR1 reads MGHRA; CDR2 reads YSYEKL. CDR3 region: CASSQGPGGYGYTF. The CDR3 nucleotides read TGCGCCAGCAGCCAAGGGCCAGGGGGATATGGCTACACCTTC.

As DNA, the CDR3 is TGCGCCAGCAGCTTGATTGGTGAGGGATATGAAAAACTGTTTTTT. This codes for CASSLIGEGYEKLFF. This chain connects TRBV5-1 to TRBJ1-4; the D is unclear. The V end was cut by 1 base, the J end by 6 bases, with 13 bases between. The CDR3 is made up of 15 amino acids. Germline-derived CDR1 and CDR2 are SGHRS and YFSETQ.

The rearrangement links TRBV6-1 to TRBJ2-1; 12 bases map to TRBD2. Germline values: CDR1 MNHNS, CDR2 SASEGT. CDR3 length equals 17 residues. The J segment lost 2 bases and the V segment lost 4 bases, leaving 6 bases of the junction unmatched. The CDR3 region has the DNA TGTGCCAGCAGTGCGCTAGCGGGAGGGCCACCCTACAATGAGCAGTTCTTC. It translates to CASSALAGGPPYNEQFF.

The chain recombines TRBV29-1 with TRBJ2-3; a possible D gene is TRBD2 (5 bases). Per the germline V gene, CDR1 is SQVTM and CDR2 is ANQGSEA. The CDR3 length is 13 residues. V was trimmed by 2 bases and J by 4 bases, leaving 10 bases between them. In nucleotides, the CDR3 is TGCAGCGTTGAAAGAGCTAGCTCAGATACGCAGTATTTT. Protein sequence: CSVERASSDTQYF.

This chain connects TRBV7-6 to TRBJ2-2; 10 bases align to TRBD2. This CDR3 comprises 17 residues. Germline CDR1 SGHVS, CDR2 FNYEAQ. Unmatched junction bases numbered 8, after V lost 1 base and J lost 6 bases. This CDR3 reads CASSLGSTGTSAGELFF. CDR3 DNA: TGTGCCAGCAGCTTAGGGAGCACCGGGACTAGCGCCGGGGAGCTGTTTTTT.

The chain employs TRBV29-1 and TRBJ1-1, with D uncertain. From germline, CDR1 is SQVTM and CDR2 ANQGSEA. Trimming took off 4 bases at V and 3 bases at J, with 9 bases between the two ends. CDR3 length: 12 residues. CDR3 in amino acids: CSVGEQYTEAFF. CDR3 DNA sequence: TGCAGCGTTGGGGAGCAGTACACTGAAGCTTTCTTT.